The entry that follows covers one T cell receptor beta chain sequence. V lost 7 bases, J lost 0 bases, and 16 bases lay in between. CDR1 is MDHEN, CDR2 SYDVKM, per germline. There are 15 residues in the CDR3. Sequencing used immunoSEQ multiplex PCR; TCRdb keeps in-frame clones, though not all of them. This table holds 200,000 to 250,000 clones, roughly 80% found once. This entry belongs to a study of blood T cell repertoires in COVID-19. About the research overall: The analysed material was cDNA or gDNA that came from T cells, B-cell-depleted T cells, or PBMCs.

The rearrangement uses TRBV28 and TRBJ2-7; D is unresolved. Sequencing was carried out using peripheral blood. This sequence was found in a woman aged 25 to 39 who had recovered from COVID-19. In DNA form, the CDR3 reads TGTGCCAGCATCTTAACCGGTGCGAGCTCCTACGAGCAGTACTTC. Protein sequence: CASILTGASSYEQYF.